These T cell receptor beta chains were read from a single sample in a study of Ad26.COV2.S vaccination and SARS-CoV-2 variants. TCRdb keeps only in-frame clones here, not all; method: immunoSEQ multiplex PCR. The sample lists about 400,000 clones, around nine tenths occurring once. This material consisted of peripheral blood, taken in a trial of Ad26.COV2.S vaccine versus placebo. The receptors shown here come from a person aged 18-65 years who received the Ad26.COV2.S COVID-19 vaccine or a placebo. Both conserved end residues are part of each CDR3. Fields, in order: J gene, D gene, V gene, clone size, CDR3 DNA, CDR3 protein. The D gene is left open where the match is weak. Size values are once, few and many counts, or a class for expanded clones, and some rows have none.

j_call: TRBJ2-5; d_call: NA; v_call: TRBV14; clone_size: NA; cdr3_nt: TGTGCCAGCAGCTCCCACCGGATCCAAGAGACCCAGTACTTC; cdr3_aa: CASSSHRIQETQYF
j_call: TRBJ2-2; d_call: TRBD2; v_call: TRBV6-5; clone_size: NA; cdr3_nt: TGTGCCAGCAGTTGGGGACTAGCGGTCACCGGGGAGCTGTTTTTT; cdr3_aa: CASSWGLAVTGELFF
j_call: TRBJ1-2; d_call: NA; v_call: TRBV3-1/TRBV3-2; clone_size: NA; cdr3_nt: TGTGCCAGCAGCCGATACCAGGGAGCGGGCTATGGCTACACCTTC; cdr3_aa: CASSRYQGAGYGYTF
j_call: TRBJ2-1; d_call: NA; v_call: TRBV5-1; clone_size: NA; cdr3_nt: TGCGCCAGCAGCCGCGATTACAATGAGCAGTTCTTC; cdr3_aa: CASSRDYNEQFF
j_call: TRBJ2-4; d_call: NA; v_call: TRBV21-1; clone_size: NA; cdr3_nt: TGTGCCAGCAGCAAAGGTGTTGAAAACATTCAGTACTTC; cdr3_aa: CASSKGVENIQYF
j_call: TRBJ2-7; d_call: NA; v_call: TRBV11-3; clone_size: NA; cdr3_nt: TGTGCCAGCAGCTTACCCCCCCTCAGTGAGCAGTACTTC; cdr3_aa: CASSLPPLSEQYF
j_call: TRBJ2-2; d_call: NA; v_call: TRBV24-1; clone_size: NA; cdr3_nt: TGTGCCACCAGTGATTTCGGGTACACCGGGGAGCTGTTTTTT; cdr3_aa: CATSDFGYTGELFF
j_call: TRBJ2-1; d_call: NA; v_call: TRBV6-2/TRBV6-3; clone_size: NA; cdr3_nt: TGTGCCAGCAGTTACTCGAGGGCGCAGGGATCCTACAATGAGCAGTTCTTC; cdr3_aa: CASSYSRAQGSYNEQFF
j_call: TRBJ2-5; d_call: NA; v_call: TRBV7-6; clone_size: NA; cdr3_nt: TGTGCCAGCAGCCCTAGATGGGGGGAAGGGGGGACCCAGTACTTC; cdr3_aa: CASSPRWGEGGTQYF
j_call: TRBJ2-5; d_call: TRBD2; v_call: TRBV3-1/TRBV3-2; clone_size: NA; cdr3_nt: TGTGCCAGCAGCCGCTTCCTAGCGGTCCAAGAGACCCAGTACTTC; cdr3_aa: CASSRFLAVQETQYF
j_call: TRBJ2-1; d_call: NA; v_call: TRBV9; clone_size: NA; cdr3_nt: TGTGCCAGCAGCGTAGCTGGAGGGGGGAATGAGCAGTTCTTC; cdr3_aa: CASSVAGGGNEQFF
j_call: TRBJ2-3; d_call: TRBD1; v_call: TRBV2; clone_size: once; cdr3_nt: TGTGCCAGGGGGAGACAGGGGGAAACAGATACGCAGTATTTT; cdr3_aa: CARGRQGETDTQYF
j_call: TRBJ2-3; d_call: TRBD2; v_call: TRBV7-9; clone_size: NA; cdr3_nt: TGTGCCAGCAGCTTACTAGCGGGAGAGAGGGCAGATACGCAGTATTTT; cdr3_aa: CASSLLAGERADTQYF
j_call: TRBJ2-5; d_call: NA; v_call: TRBV7-2; clone_size: NA; cdr3_nt: TGTGCCAGCAGCTTTGGAGGCGGGACTGGGGAGACCCAGTACTTC; cdr3_aa: CASSFGGGTGETQYF
j_call: TRBJ2-7; d_call: TRBD1; v_call: TRBV10-3; clone_size: NA; cdr3_nt: TGTGCCATCAGTAGGGGACAGGGGGCCTACGAGCAGTACTTC; cdr3_aa: CAISRGQGAYEQYF
j_call: TRBJ2-3; d_call: NA; v_call: TRBV7-6; clone_size: NA; cdr3_nt: TGTGCCAGCAGCTTAGCTAGTCCGAAAGATACGCAGTATTTT; cdr3_aa: CASSLASPKDTQYF
j_call: TRBJ2-7; d_call: TRBD2; v_call: TRBV9; clone_size: NA; cdr3_nt: TGTGCCAGCAGCGTAAGGGAGGGCGCGTACGAGCAGTACTTC; cdr3_aa: CASSVREGAYEQYF
j_call: TRBJ1-5; d_call: TRBD1; v_call: TRBV28; clone_size: NA; cdr3_nt: TGTGCCAGCCAGGGGACAGGGGATTTTCAGCCCCAGCATTTT; cdr3_aa: CASQGTGDFQPQHF
j_call: TRBJ2-3; d_call: NA; v_call: TRBV11-2; clone_size: NA; cdr3_nt: TGTGCCAGCAGCTTATCGTGGTCTCCAGATACGCAGTATTTT; cdr3_aa: CASSLSWSPDTQYF
j_call: TRBJ2-1; d_call: TRBD2; v_call: TRBV6-2/TRBV6-3; clone_size: many; cdr3_nt: TGTGCCAGCAGTTTCCAGCGGGAGTACGATGAGCAGTTCTTC; cdr3_aa: CASSFQREYDEQFF
j_call: TRBJ2-1; d_call: NA; v_call: TRBV11-3; clone_size: NA; cdr3_nt: TGTGCCAGCAGCCTGCGCTACAATGAGCAGTTCTTC; cdr3_aa: CASSLRYNEQFF
j_call: TRBJ2-7; d_call: NA; v_call: TRBV3-1/TRBV3-2; clone_size: NA; cdr3_nt: TGTGCCAGCAGCCAAGTTCGGACTAACTCCTACGAGCAGTACTTC; cdr3_aa: CASSQVRTNSYEQYF
j_call: TRBJ1-2; d_call: TRBD1; v_call: TRBV27; clone_size: many; cdr3_nt: TGTGCCAGCAGTTCCCGACAGGGTCAGGGCTACACCTTC; cdr3_aa: CASSSRQGQGYTF